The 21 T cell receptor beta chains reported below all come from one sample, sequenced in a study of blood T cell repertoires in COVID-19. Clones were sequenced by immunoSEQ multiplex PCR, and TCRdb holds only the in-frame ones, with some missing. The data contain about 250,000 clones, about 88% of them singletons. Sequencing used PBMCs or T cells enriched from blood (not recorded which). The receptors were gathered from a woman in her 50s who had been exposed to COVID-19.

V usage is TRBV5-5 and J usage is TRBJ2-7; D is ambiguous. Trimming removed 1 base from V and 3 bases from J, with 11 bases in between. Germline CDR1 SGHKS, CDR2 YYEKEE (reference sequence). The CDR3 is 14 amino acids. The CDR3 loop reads CASSLTPLVYEQYF. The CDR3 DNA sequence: TGTGCCAGCAGCTTGACACCCCTAGTCTACGAGCAGTACTTC. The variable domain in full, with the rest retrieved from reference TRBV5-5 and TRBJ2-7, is DAGVTQSPTHLIKTRGQQVTLRCSPISGHKSVSWYQQVLGQGPQFIFQYYEKEERGRGNFPDRFSARQFPNYSSELNVNALLLGDSALYLCASSLTPLVYEQYFGPGTRLTVT.

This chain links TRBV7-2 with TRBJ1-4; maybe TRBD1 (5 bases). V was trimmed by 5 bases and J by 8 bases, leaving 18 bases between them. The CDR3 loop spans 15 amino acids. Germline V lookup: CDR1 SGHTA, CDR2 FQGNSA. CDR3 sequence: CASSPGGGVEEKLFF. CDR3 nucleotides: TGTGCCAGCAGCCCGGGGGGAGGGGTTGAAGAAAAACTGTTTTTT. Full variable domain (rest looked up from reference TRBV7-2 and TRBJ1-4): GAGVSQSPSNKVTEKGKDVELRCDPISGHTALYWYRQSLGQGLEFLIYFQGNSAPDKSGLPSDRFSAERTGGSVSTLTIQRTQQEDSAVYLCASSPGGGVEEKLFFGSGTQLSVL.

Here the CDR3 reads CASSGTSGGTQYF. Written as DNA, the CDR3 is TGTGCCAGCAGCGGGACTAGCGGGGGGACCCAGTACTTC. The V gene is TRBV7-2, the J gene TRBJ2-5, with TRBD2 matching 14 bases. Germline V gene lookup returns CDR1 SGHTA and CDR2 FQGNSA. J was trimmed by 7 bases and V by 5 bases; bases with no gene match: 0. This CDR3 region has 13 residues.

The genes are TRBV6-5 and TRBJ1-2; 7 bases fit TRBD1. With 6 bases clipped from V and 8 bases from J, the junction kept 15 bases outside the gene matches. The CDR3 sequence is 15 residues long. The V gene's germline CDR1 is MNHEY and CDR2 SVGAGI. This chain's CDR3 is CASRSDREVGSGYTF. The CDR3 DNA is TGTGCCAGCAGATCCGACAGGGAGGTGGGGTCGGGCTACACCTTC.

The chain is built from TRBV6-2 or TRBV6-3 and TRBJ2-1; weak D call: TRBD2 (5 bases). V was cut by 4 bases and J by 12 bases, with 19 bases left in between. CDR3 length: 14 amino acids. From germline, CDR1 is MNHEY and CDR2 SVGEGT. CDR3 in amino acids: CASSLPGGPAAQFF. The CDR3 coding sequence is TGTGCCAGCAGTTTGCCCGGCGGGCCCGCGGCGCAGTTCTTC.

CDR3 residues: CASRTSSRGTEAFF. CDR3 DNA sequence: TGTGCCAGCAGAACCTCGAGTCGAGGCACTGAAGCTTTCTTT. This chain links TRBV6-5 with TRBJ1-1; D remains unclear. Germline lookup yields CDR1 MNHEY and CDR2 SVGAGI. The CDR3 is 14 residues long. With 6 bases removed from V and 4 bases from J, the gap between germline ends came to 15 bases.

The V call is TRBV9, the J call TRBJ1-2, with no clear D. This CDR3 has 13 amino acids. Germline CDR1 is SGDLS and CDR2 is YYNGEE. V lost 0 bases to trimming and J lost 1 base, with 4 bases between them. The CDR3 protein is CASSVGGNYGYTF. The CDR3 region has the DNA TGTGCCAGCAGCGTAGGCGGTAACTATGGCTACACCTTC.

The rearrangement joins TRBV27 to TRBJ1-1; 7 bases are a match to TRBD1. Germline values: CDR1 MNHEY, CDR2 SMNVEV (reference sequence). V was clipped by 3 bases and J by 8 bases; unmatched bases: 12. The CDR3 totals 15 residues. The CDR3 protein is CASSFNPVTGEEAFF. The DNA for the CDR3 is TGTGCCAGCAGTTTTAACCCCGTCACAGGGGAGGAAGCTTTCTTT.

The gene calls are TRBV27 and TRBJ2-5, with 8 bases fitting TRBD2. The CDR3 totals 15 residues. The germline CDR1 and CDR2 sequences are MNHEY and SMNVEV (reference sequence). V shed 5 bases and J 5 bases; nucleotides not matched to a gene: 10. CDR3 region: CASSGSGGGLETQYF. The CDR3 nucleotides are TGTGCCAGCAGTGGGAGCGGGGGCGGGTTGGAGACCCAGTACTTC.

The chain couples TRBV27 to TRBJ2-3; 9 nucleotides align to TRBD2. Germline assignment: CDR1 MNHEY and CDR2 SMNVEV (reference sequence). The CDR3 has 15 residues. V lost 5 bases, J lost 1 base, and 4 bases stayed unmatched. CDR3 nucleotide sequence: TGTGCCAGCAGTCTTAAGCGGGGGGGCACAGATACGCAGTATTTT. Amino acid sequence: CASSLKRGGTDTQYF.

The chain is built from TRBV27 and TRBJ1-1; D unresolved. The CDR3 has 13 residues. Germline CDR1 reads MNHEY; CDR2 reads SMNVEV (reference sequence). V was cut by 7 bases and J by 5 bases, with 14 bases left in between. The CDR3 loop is CASKENGVTEAFF. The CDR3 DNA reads TGTGCCAGCAAGGAGAACGGGGTGACTGAAGCTTTCTTT.

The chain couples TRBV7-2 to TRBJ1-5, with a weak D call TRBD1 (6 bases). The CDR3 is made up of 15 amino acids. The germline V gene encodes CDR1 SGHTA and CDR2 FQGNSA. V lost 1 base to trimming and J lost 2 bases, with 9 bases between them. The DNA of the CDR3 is TGTGCCAGCAGCTTAGACGCAGGGGGCAATCAGCCCCAGCATTTT. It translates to CASSLDAGGNQPQHF.

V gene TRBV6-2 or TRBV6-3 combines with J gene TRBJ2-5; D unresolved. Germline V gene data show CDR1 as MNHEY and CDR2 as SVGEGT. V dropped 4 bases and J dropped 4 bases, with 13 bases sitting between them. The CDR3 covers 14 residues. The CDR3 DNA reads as TGTGCCAGCAGTTGGGCCAAAGGCTTAGAGACCCAGTACTTC. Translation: CASSWAKGLETQYF.

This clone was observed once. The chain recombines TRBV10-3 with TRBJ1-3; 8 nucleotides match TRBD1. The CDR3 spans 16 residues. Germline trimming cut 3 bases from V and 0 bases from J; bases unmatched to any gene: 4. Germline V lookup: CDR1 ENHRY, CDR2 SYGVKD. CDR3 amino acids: CAISEGTGISGNTIYF. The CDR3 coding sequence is TGTGCCATCAGTGAAGGGACAGGCATCTCTGGAAACACCATATATTTT.

CDR3 DNA sequence: TGTGCCAGCAGTCGGAGGGGCCCGGGCACTGAAGCTTTCTTT. Encoded protein: CASSRRGPGTEAFF. The V call is TRBV28, the J call TRBJ1-1, with a tentative D call TRBD1 (5 bases). This CDR3 is 14 amino acids long. The germline V gene encodes CDR1 MDHEN and CDR2 SYDVKM. Trimming left V 5 bases short and J 4 bases short, with 14 bases between. Variable domain in full (rest from reference TRBV28 and TRBJ1-1): DVKVTQSSRYLVKRTGEKVFLECVQDMDHENMFWYRQDPGLGLRLIYFSYDVKMKEKGDIPEGYSVSREKKERFSLILESASTNQTSMYLCASSRRGPGTEAFFGQGTRLTVV.

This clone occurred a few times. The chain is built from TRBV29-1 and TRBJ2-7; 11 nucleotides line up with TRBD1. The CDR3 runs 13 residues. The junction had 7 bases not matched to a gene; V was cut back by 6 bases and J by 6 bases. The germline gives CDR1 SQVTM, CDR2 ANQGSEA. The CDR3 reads CSVRDRGDSEQYF. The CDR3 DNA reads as TGCAGCGTAAGGGACAGGGGGGATTCCGAGCAGTACTTC.

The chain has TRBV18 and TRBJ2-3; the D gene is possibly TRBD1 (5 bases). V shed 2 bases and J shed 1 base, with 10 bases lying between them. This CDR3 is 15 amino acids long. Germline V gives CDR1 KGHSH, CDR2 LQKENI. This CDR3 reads CASSPGLGGTDTQYF. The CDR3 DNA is TGTGCCAGCTCACCAGGGCTAGGGGGCACAGATACGCAGTATTTT.

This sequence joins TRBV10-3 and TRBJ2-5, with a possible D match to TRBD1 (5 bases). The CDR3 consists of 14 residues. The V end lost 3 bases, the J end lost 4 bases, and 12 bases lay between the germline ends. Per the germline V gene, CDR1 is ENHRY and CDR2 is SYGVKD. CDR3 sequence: CAISDMGQGETQYF. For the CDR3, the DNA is TGTGCCATCAGTGATATGGGGCAGGGAGAGACCCAGTACTTC.

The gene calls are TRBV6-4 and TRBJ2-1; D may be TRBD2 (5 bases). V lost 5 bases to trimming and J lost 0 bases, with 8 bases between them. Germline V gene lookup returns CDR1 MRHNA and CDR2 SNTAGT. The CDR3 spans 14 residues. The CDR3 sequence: CASSPGSSYNEQFF. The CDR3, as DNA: TGTGCCAGCAGTCCTGGGAGCTCCTACAATGAGCAGTTCTTC.

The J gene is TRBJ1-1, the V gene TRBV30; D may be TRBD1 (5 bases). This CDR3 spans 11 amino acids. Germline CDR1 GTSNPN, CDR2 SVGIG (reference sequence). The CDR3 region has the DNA TGTGCTTCTCAGGGTCCCACTGAAGCTTTCTTT. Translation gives CASQGPTEAFF.

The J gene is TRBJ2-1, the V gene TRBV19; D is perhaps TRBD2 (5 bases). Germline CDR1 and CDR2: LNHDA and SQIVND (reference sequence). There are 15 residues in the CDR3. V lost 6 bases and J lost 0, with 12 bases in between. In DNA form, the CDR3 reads TGTGCCAGTAGCCCTCTCCGGGACTCCTACAATGAGCAGTTCTTC. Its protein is CASSPLRDSYNEQFF. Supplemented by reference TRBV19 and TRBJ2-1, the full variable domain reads DGGITQSPKYLFRKEGQNVTLSCEQNLNHDAMYWYRQDPGQGLRLIYYSQIVNDFQKGDIAEGYSVSREKKESFPLTVTSAQKNPTAFYLCASSPLRDSYNEQFFGPGTRLTVL.